Presented here are 6 T cell receptor beta chains from one specimen sequenced in a study of PD-L1 blockade in urothelial cancer. Clones were sequenced by immunoSEQ multiplex PCR, and TCRdb holds only the in-frame ones, with some missing. The sample holds tens of thousands of clones, 82% seen once. The source was PBMCs, collected around atezolizumab (anti-PD-L1) treatment. These receptor sequences come from a man between 65 and 85 years old with urothelial cancer.

V gene TRBV9 combines with J gene TRBJ2-3, with 7 bases fitting TRBD1. The CDR3 has 15 residues. Germline V gives CDR1 SGDLS, CDR2 YYNGEE. Unmatched junction bases numbered 3, after V lost 2 bases and J lost 0 bases. CDR3: CASSVTGQSTDTQYF. The CDR3 coding sequence is TGTGCCAGCAGCGTGACGGGACAGAGCACAGATACGCAGTATTTT.

The chain couples TRBV29-1 to TRBJ2-2; weak D call: TRBD2 (6 bases). V gave up 6 bases and J gave up 4 bases, with 15 bases separating them. The length of the CDR3 is 14 residues. Germline assignment: CDR1 SQVTM and CDR2 ANQGSEA. Here the CDR3 DNA reads TGCAGCGTGACGGGAGCGGATGTCACCGGGGAGCTGTTTTTT. Protein: CSVTGADVTGELFF.

The chain has TRBV4-3 and TRBJ1-4, with D tentatively TRBD1 (5 bases). V lost 4 bases, J lost 7 bases, and 19 bases lay in between. This CDR3 is 16 amino acids long. Germline assignment: CDR1 LGHNA and CDR2 YSLEER. This CDR3 reads CASSPLWGAISEKLFF. CDR3 in DNA: TGCGCCAGCAGCCCCCTCTGGGGCGCGATCAGTGAAAAACTGTTTTTT.

The chain recombines TRBV5-1 with TRBJ1-1; 7 bases agree with TRBD1. This CDR3 is built from 15 residues. J lost 1 base, V lost 3 bases, and 6 bases had no gene match. Germline V CDR1 and CDR2: SGHRS, YFSETQ. The CDR3, as DNA: TGCGCCAGCAGCTCGGGGACAGCAGAGAACACTGAAGCTTTCTTT. It encodes CASSSGTAENTEAFF.

V gene TRBV5-1 combines with J gene TRBJ2-7; D may be TRBD1 (5 bases). Germline V gene lookup returns CDR1 SGHRS and CDR2 YFSETQ. This CDR3 comprises 13 residues. With 0 bases removed from V and 3 bases from J, the gap between germline ends came to 7 bases. The CDR3 DNA reads TGCGCCAGCAGCTTGGACAGGAACTACGAGCAGTACTTC. This encodes CASSLDRNYEQYF. Variable domain in full (rest from reference TRBV5-1 and TRBJ2-7): KAGVTQTPRYLIKTRGQQVTLSCSPISGHRSVSWYQQTPGQGLQFLFEYFSETQRNKGNFPGRFSGRQFSNSRSEMNVSTLELGDSALYLCASSLDRNYEQYFGPGTRLTVT.

The gene calls are TRBV10-3 and TRBJ1-2; TRBD1 might be the D (5 bases). CDR3 size: 11 residues. V was clipped by 8 bases and J by 8 bases, with 12 bases between them. Germline assignment: CDR1 ENHRY and CDR2 SYGVKD. CDR3 loop: CAIGAGVGYTF. CDR3 nucleotides: TGTGCCATCGGGGCGGGGGTAGGCTACACCTTC.